The 32 T cell receptor beta chains listed next were all sequenced from one sample in a study of blood T cell repertoires in COVID-19. TCRdb's copy holds only in-frame clones and misses some; the assay was immunoSEQ multiplex PCR. The profile covers roughly 160,000 clones, with approximately 85% appearing a single time and under 3.5% taken by the ten largest. Sequenced material: peripheral blood. The receptors derive from a woman aged 80 or over with COVID-19, enrolled during active disease.

This clone has a handful of counts. The chain links TRBV18 to TRBJ2-5; 8 positions match TRBD1. Germline lookup yields CDR1 KGHSH and CDR2 LQKENI. The CDR3 has 16 amino acids. J was trimmed by 3 bases and V by 1 base; bases with no gene match: 7. In DNA form, the CDR3 reads TGTGCCAGCTCACCACAACAGGGGGTTGTCGAAGAGACCCAGTACTTC. Its protein product is CASSPQQGVVEETQYF.

The V and J genes are TRBV5-1 and TRBJ1-5; unclear D gene. V shed 1 base and J shed 5 bases, with 10 bases lying between them. CDR3 length: 14 residues. Per germline, CDR1 SGHRS and CDR2 YFSETQ. Here the CDR3 reads CASSLFPGDQPQHF. CDR3 in DNA: TGCGCCAGCAGCTTGTTCCCCGGGGATCAGCCCCAGCATTTT.

The chain has TRBV18 and TRBJ1-1; TRBD1 is a possible D gene (5 bases). Germline lookup yields CDR1 KGHSH and CDR2 LQKENI. Trimming stripped 4 bases from V and 7 bases from J, with 10 bases between. This CDR3 has 12 residues. The CDR3 DNA reads TGTGCCAGCTCACAGGGGAAGAGTGAAGCTTTCTTT. Amino acid sequence: CASSQGKSEAFF.

The gene calls are TRBV27 and TRBJ2-7; 11 bases are shared with TRBD2. Germline V lookup: CDR1 MNHEY, CDR2 SMNVEV (reference sequence). The CDR3 sequence is 17 residues long. V was clipped by 0 bases and J by 2 bases; unmatched bases: 6. CDR3 residues: CASSLSITSGSTYEQYF. In DNA, the CDR3 is TGTGCCAGCAGTTTATCGATTACTAGCGGGAGCACCTACGAGCAGTACTTC.

The gene calls are TRBV6-5 and TRBJ2-7; 9 positions agree with TRBD2. The ends lost 7 bases at V and 3 bases at J; junction bases unmatched: 7. Germline lookup yields CDR1 MNHEY and CDR2 SVGAGI. The CDR3 is made up of 14 amino acids. This chain's CDR3 is CASTPGLAYYEQYF. DNA for the CDR3: TGTGCCAGCACTCCGGGACTAGCATACTACGAGCAGTACTTC.

The chain has TRBV19 and TRBJ2-5; 9 positions agree with TRBD2. Germline V gives CDR1 LNHDA, CDR2 SQIVND (reference sequence). The CDR3 loop spans 14 amino acids. Germline trimming cut 4 bases from V and 5 bases from J; bases unmatched to any gene: 5. CDR3 sequence (DNA): TGTGCCAGTAGTACTAGCGGGGAGCTGGAGACCCAGTACTTC. Translated: CASSTSGELETQYF.

J is TRBJ1-2 and V is TRBV27; the match to TRBD1 covers 7 bases. The CDR3 has 13 amino acids. Per the germline V gene, CDR1 is MNHEY and CDR2 is SMNVEV (reference sequence). V lost 10 bases to trimming and J lost 2 bases; unmatched junction nucleotides: 7. The CDR3 spells CATRDRVNYGYTF. The CDR3 bases are TGTGCCACCCGGGACAGAGTAAACTATGGCTACACCTTC.

The chain has TRBV18 and TRBJ1-2, with 9 bases matching TRBD1. The CDR3 has 14 residues. The V gene end was trimmed by 5 bases and the J gene end by 3 bases; junction bases not matched to a gene: 4. Germline-derived CDR1 and CDR2 are KGHSH and LQKENI. Here the CDR3 reads CASSGGTGYYGYTF. CDR3 DNA sequence: TGTGCCAGCTCAGGAGGGACAGGGTACTATGGCTACACCTTC.

Only a few counts were recorded for this clone. The chain links TRBV30 to TRBJ1-2; 8 bases line up with TRBD1. Trimming at V came to 0 bases and at J to 3 bases, leaving 3 bases not matched to a gene. Germline assignment: CDR1 GTSNPN and CDR2 SVGIG (reference sequence). This CDR3 is built from 14 residues. CDR3 amino acids: CAWSVRQGHYGYTF. The DNA for the CDR3 is TGTGCCTGGAGTGTCCGACAGGGGCACTATGGCTACACCTTC.

V usage is TRBV11-3 and J usage is TRBJ2-2; TRBD2 agrees at 8 bases. CDR1 SGHNT and CDR2 YENEEA come from the germline V gene. The CDR3 extends over 15 amino acids. Trimming cost V 2 bases and J 3 bases; bases outside gene matches: 2. For the CDR3, the DNA is TGTGCCAGCAGCTTACTTAGCGGGGACACCGGGGAGCTGTTTTTT. Its translation: CASSLLSGDTGELFF.

V is TRBV28 and J is TRBJ1-4, with D uncertain. The germline V gene has CDR1 MDHEN and CDR2 SYDVKM. This CDR3 spans 15 amino acids. Trimming cost V 6 bases and J 7 bases, with 18 bases left between them. In DNA, the CDR3 is TGTGCCAGCAGCTCCCGGGTCGGACGGGGTGAAAAACTGTTTTTT. It translates to CASSSRVGRGEKLFF.

This chain uses TRBV2 with TRBJ1-1; unclear D gene. This CDR3 is built from 14 residues. Germline assignment: CDR1 SNHLY and CDR2 FYNNEI. V shed 10 bases and J shed 3 bases, with 18 bases lying between them. CDR3 loop: CATLGVAADTEAFF. CDR3 nucleotide sequence: TGTGCCACCTTGGGCGTCGCAGCTGACACTGAAGCTTTCTTT.

This clone has only a few counts. V usage is TRBV27 and J usage is TRBJ2-3, with a weak D call TRBD2 (7 bases). The CDR3 runs to 16 residues. The V gene's germline CDR1 is MNHEY and CDR2 SMNVEV (reference sequence). Trimming pared 5 bases from V and 1 base from J, leaving 16 bases between. DNA for the CDR3: TGTGCCAGCAGTAGACGAGGGGGGGTAGGCACAGATACGCAGTATTTT. Amino acids: CASSRRGGVGTDTQYF.

The sample holds one count of this clone. This chain links TRBV6-5 with TRBJ2-3, with D tentatively TRBD1 (6 bases). Germline CDR1 MNHEY, CDR2 SVGAGI. The CDR3 consists of 13 residues. V lost 7 bases and J 3 bases, leaving 11 bases between the germline ends. CDR3 residues: CASTRTVTDTQYF. For the CDR3, the DNA is TGTGCCAGCACCCGGACAGTTACAGATACGCAGTATTTT.

J is TRBJ1-4 and V is TRBV5-1, with 7 bases that match TRBD1. The junction had 7 bases not matched to a gene; V was cut back by 1 base and J by 4 bases. This CDR3 region has 16 residues. Germline lookup yields CDR1 SGHRS and CDR2 YFSETQ. The CDR3 here is CASSLTLQGLNEKLFF. The CDR3 nucleotides are TGCGCCAGCAGCTTGACACTACAGGGGCTTAATGAAAAACTGTTTTTT.

The chain is built from TRBV29-1 and TRBJ2-1; 13 positions match TRBD2. Trimming at V came to 3 bases and at J to 9 bases, leaving 8 bases not matched to a gene. This CDR3 is 15 amino acids long. The germline V gene has CDR1 SQVTM and CDR2 ANQGSEA. CDR3 coding DNA: TGCAGCGTTGATACCGGACTAGCGGGAGTTGGTGAGCAGTTCTTC. It yields the protein CSVDTGLAGVGEQFF.

The J gene is TRBJ1-4, the V gene TRBV7-9; TRBD1 matches at 9 bases. Losses at the gene ends were 4 bases for V and 5 bases for J; bases not matched to a gene: 2. Germline loops: CDR1 SEHNR, CDR2 FQNEAQ (reference sequence). The CDR3 length is 14 residues. CDR3: CASSSGTGNEKLFF. The CDR3 nucleotides are TGTGCCAGCAGCTCCGGGACAGGGAATGAAAAACTGTTTTTT.

CDR3 in DNA: TGTGCCAGCAGATCGACTAGCGGGGGGGCCGGGGCGGCAGATACGCAGTATTTT. Protein product: CASRSTSGGAGAADTQYF. The rearrangement links TRBV27 to TRBJ2-3, with 14 bases identical to TRBD2. The CDR3 contains 18 residues. Trimming removed 6 bases from V and 4 bases from J; junction bases left unmatched: 12. The germline V gene encodes CDR1 MNHEY and CDR2 SMNVEV (reference sequence).

The J gene is TRBJ2-7, the V gene TRBV11-2; D uncertain. Germline V gene sequence: CDR1 SGHAT, CDR2 FQNNGV. This CDR3 region has 15 residues. The ends were cut back, 0 bases at V and 0 bases at J, with 9 bases in the middle. CDR3 in amino acids: CASSLDGSSSYEQYF. The CDR3 coding sequence is TGTGCCAGCAGCTTAGACGGGTCAAGCTCCTACGAGCAGTACTTC.

V and J are TRBV4-2 and TRBJ2-3; 8 bases fit TRBD1. V dropped 6 bases and J dropped 2; count of bases not matched to a gene: 13. CDR1 and CDR2 (germline): LGHNA, YNFKEQ. The CDR3 is made up of 17 amino acids. DNA for the CDR3: TGTGCCAGCAGAAGGGGACTGGGACAGGCGACCACAGATACGCAGTATTTT. Amino acids: CASRRGLGQATTDTQYF.

V gene TRBV6-2 or TRBV6-3 combines with J gene TRBJ2-1; maybe TRBD2 (5 bases). The CDR3 has 18 residues. Between the trimmed V and J ends, which lost 2 bases and 2 bases, there was a span of 19 bases. CDR1 is MNHEY, CDR2 SVGEGT, per germline. DNA of the CDR3: TGTGCCAGCAGTTACCGAGGGAGTCCGGGATTCGCCTACAATGAGCAGTTCTTC. Amino acid sequence: CASSYRGSPGFAYNEQFF.

The V gene is TRBV18, the J gene TRBJ1-1, with D possibly matching TRBD1 (6 bases). The ends were cut back, 3 bases at V and 1 base at J, with 12 bases in the middle. This CDR3 comprises 15 residues. In germline, CDR1 is KGHSH, CDR2 LQKENI. The CDR3 protein is CASSPLDSSNTEAFF. Here the CDR3 DNA reads TGTGCCAGCTCACCCCTGGACAGTTCGAACACTGAAGCTTTCTTT. The entire variable domain, with the rest obtained from reference TRBV18 and TRBJ1-1, is as follows: NAGVMQNPRHLVRRRGQEARLRCSPMKGHSHVYWYRQLPEEGLKFMVYLQKENIIDESGMPKERFSAEFPKEGPSILRIQQVVRGDSAAYFCASSPLDSSNTEAFFGQGTRLTVV.

Comments on this clone: Germline is not matched at one junction end, which may reflect a read error. J is TRBJ2-6 and V is TRBV29-1, with TRBD1 matching over 7 bases. From germline, CDR1 is SQVTM and CDR2 ANQGSEA. This CDR3 region has 14 residues. CDR3 nucleotide sequence: TGCAGCGTGGAAGACAGGGATGGGGCCAACGTCCTGACTTTC. Translating gives CSVEDRDGANVLTF. The full variable domain, in which reference TRBV29-1 and TRBJ2-6 provide the parts outside the CDR3, is SAVISQKPSRDICQRGTSLTIQCQVDSQVTMMFWYRQQPGQSLTLIATANQGSEATYESGFVIDKFPISRPNLTFSTLTVSNMSPEDSSIYLCSVEDRDGANVLTFGAGSRLTVL.

J is TRBJ2-3 and V is TRBV5-1, with TRBD2 matching 10 bases. The CDR3 covers 16 residues. Looked up from germline, CDR1 is SGHRS and CDR2 is YFSETQ. J gave up 2 bases and V 3 bases, and 6 bases lay outside the gene matches. CDR3 nucleotides: TGCGCCAGCAGCTCCGCCGGGACTAGCGCCACAGATACGCAGTATTTT. Protein: CASSSAGTSATDTQYF.

J is TRBJ1-2 and V is TRBV5-4; perhaps TRBD1 as D (5 bases). The germline V gene encodes CDR1 SGHNT and CDR2 YYREEE (reference sequence). Between the trimmed V and J ends, which lost 4 bases and 6 bases, there was a span of 13 bases. The CDR3 is 13 amino acids. The CDR3 nucleotides are TGTGCCAGCAGCCAATTTGACAGTAATGGCTACACCTTC. This encodes CASSQFDSNGYTF.

This sequence joins TRBV7-3 and TRBJ1-4, with 7 bases aligning to TRBD1. The germline gives CDR1 SGHTA, CDR2 FQGTGA. This CDR3 spans 15 amino acids. Losses at the gene ends were 4 bases for V and 3 bases for J; bases not matched to a gene: 5. The CDR3 is CASSSTGTANEKLFF. CDR3 DNA sequence: TGTGCCAGCAGCTCGACAGGGACGGCTAATGAAAAACTGTTTTTT.

The chain uses TRBV19 and TRBJ2-2; TRBD2 agrees at 10 bases. There are 17 residues in the CDR3. Unmatched junction bases numbered 8, after V lost 5 bases and J lost 2 bases. Germline V gives CDR1 LNHDA, CDR2 SQIVND (reference sequence). The CDR3 sequence is CASSLLAGWVNTGELFF. The CDR3 nucleotides read TGTGCCAGTAGTCTACTAGCGGGATGGGTTAACACCGGGGAGCTGTTTTTT.

V usage is TRBV10-2 and J usage is TRBJ1-2; the match to TRBD1 covers 9 bases. In germline, CDR1 is WSHSY, CDR2 SAAADI. V was clipped by 6 bases and J by 7 bases; unmatched bases: 3. There are 12 residues in the CDR3. The CDR3 sequence is CASRDRGSGYTF. The CDR3 DNA reads TGCGCCAGCAGGGACAGGGGTTCTGGCTACACCTTC.

J is TRBJ2-3 and V is TRBV27, with 10 bases matching TRBD2. Unmatched junction bases numbered 7, after V lost 4 bases and J lost 3 bases. Germline V gives CDR1 MNHEY, CDR2 SMNVEV (reference sequence). The CDR3 contains 16 residues. The CDR3 region is CASSSVGLADTDTQYF. For the CDR3, the DNA is TGTGCCAGCAGTTCCGTTGGACTAGCGGATACAGATACGCAGTATTTT.

The CDR3 DNA reads TGTGCCAGCTCACCAGGACAGTCAGAGACCCAGTACTTC. This gives the protein CASSPGQSETQYF. This chain links TRBV18 with TRBJ2-5, with a weak D call TRBD1 (6 bases). V lost 2 bases and J 4 bases, leaving 8 bases between the germline ends. The CDR3 runs to 13 residues. Per germline, CDR1 KGHSH and CDR2 LQKENI.

V usage is TRBV28 and J usage is TRBJ2-7, with D possibly matching TRBD2 (5 bases). This CDR3 is built from 13 residues. V was cut by 6 bases and J by 0 bases, with 9 bases left in between. Germline V gene sequence: CDR1 MDHEN, CDR2 SYDVKM. This CDR3 is CASRAGLSYEQYF. CDR3 DNA: TGTGCCAGCAGGGCGGGTCTCTCCTACGAGCAGTACTTC.

The table lists this clone with a few counts. The chain uses TRBV30 and TRBJ1-5; 9 bases line up with TRBD1. J gave up 4 bases and V 2 bases, and 6 bases lay outside the gene matches. CDR1 GTSNPN and CDR2 SVGIG come from the germline V gene (reference sequence). The CDR3 extends over 15 amino acids. This CDR3 is CAWSIGTGRNQPQHF. The CDR3 DNA reads TGTGCCTGGAGTATCGGGACAGGGCGTAATCAGCCCCAGCATTTT. The full variable domain, completed using reference TRBV30 and TRBJ1-5, is SQTIHQWPATLVQPVGSPLSLECTVEGTSNPNLYWYRQAAGRGLQLLFYSVGIGQISSEVPQNLSASRPQDRQFILSSKKLLLSDSGFYLCAWSIGTGRNQPQHFGDGTRLSIL.